The present TCR beta chain was sequenced within a study of technical replicates of blood from four donors. Germline V gene sequence: CDR1 SEHNR, CDR2 FQNEAQ (reference sequence). The CDR3 runs to 10 residues. V lost 5 bases and J lost 7, with 2 bases in between. Data came from immunoSEQ multiplex PCR; TCRdb stores just in-frame clones and leaves some out. The table has about 75,000 clones, about 97% seen once; the top ten hold almost 0.3%. Sequences were obtained from T cells isolated from PBMCs. The chain carries TRBV7-9 and TRBJ2-2; D ambiguous. The clonotype was recovered from a human donor in good health. The CDR3 nucleotides read TGTGCCAGCAGCCGCGGGGAGCTGTTTTTT. Translation gives CASSRGELFF.